The 2 T cell receptor beta chains below were found in one sample sequenced in a study of shared clonotypes between healthy human individuals. Profiled with immunoSEQ multiplex PCR; TCRdb holds only in-frame clones, not every one. The data show some 2,100,000 clones, roughly 91% seen once. Naive CD8 cells, CD45RO-negative and positively selected for CCR7, excluded terminally differentiated effector memory CD45RA+ cells. Sequences were obtained from naive CD8+ T cells from PBMCs. The source of these receptors is a young man in good health. Some clones in this sample may be carry-over from other donors' samples.

The chain employs TRBV19 and TRBJ1-1; D remains ambiguous. The germline CDR1 and CDR2 sequences are LNHDA and SQIVND (reference sequence). CDR3 length: 13 residues. Trimming removed 5 bases at V and 0 bases at J, with 7 bases between. CDR3 bases: TGTGCCAGTAGTTCGAAGTTGAACACTGAAGCTTTCTTT. This gives the protein CASSSKLNTEAFF. Filled out from reference TRBV19 and TRBJ1-1, the complete variable domain reads DGGITQSPKYLFRKEGQNVTLSCEQNLNHDAMYWYRQDPGQGLRLIYYSQIVNDFQKGDIAEGYSVSREKKESFPLTVTSAQKNPTAFYLCASSSKLNTEAFFGQGTRLTVV.

The chain links TRBV6-6 to TRBJ2-1; D unclear. The V end was cut by 10 bases, the J end by 3 bases, with 13 bases between. The CDR3 loop spans 13 amino acids. In germline, CDR1 is MNHNY, CDR2 SVGAGI (reference sequence). The CDR3 spells CATDGINYNEQFF. The CDR3 DNA follows: TGTGCCACCGATGGAATAAACTACAATGAGCAGTTCTTC.